One sample yielded the 6 T cell receptor beta chains listed below, sequenced in a study of graft-versus-host responses after intestinal transplantation. Repertoires were generated with immunoSEQ multiplex PCR, while TCRdb's copy carries only in-frame clones and drops some. The sample contains roughly 120,000 clones, about 93% of which appear only once. For these TCRs, the target antigens are not known. Sample: unstimulated CD4+ T cells sorted from spleen or lymph node cells, taken before intestinal transplant. The receptors shown here come from a human donor who received an intestinal transplant.

The chain combines TRBV11-2 with TRBJ2-1; TRBD2 aligns across 7 bases. Germline lookup yields CDR1 SGHAT and CDR2 FQNNGV. The V segment lost 6 bases and the J segment 3 bases; nucleotides outside the gene matches: 14. The CDR3 is 17 residues long. DNA of the CDR3: TGTGCCAGCAGACGTGAGGCGGCGGGAGAAATCTACAATGAGCAGTTCTTC. Its translation is CASRREAAGEIYNEQFF.

This chain links TRBV29-1 with TRBJ1-2; D is unresolved. The CDR3 has 11 residues. The germline V gene encodes CDR1 SQVTM and CDR2 ANQGSEA. Trimming cost V 3 bases and J 6 bases, with 8 bases left between them. Here the CDR3 DNA reads TGCAGCGTTGAGGAGGGAAATGGCTACACCTTC. Translated: CSVEEGNGYTF.

V usage is TRBV5-4 and J usage is TRBJ2-7, with a weak D call TRBD1 (6 bases). Per germline, CDR1 SGHNT and CDR2 YYREEE (reference sequence). The V gene lost 2 bases and the J gene lost 3 bases, with 9 bases spanning the gap. This CDR3 is 13 amino acids long. Written as DNA, the CDR3 is TGTGCCAGCAGCTTCCAACAGGGCTACGAGCAGTACTTC. Translating gives CASSFQQGYEQYF.

The rearrangement links TRBV2 to TRBJ2-3; D is undetermined. Trimming took 2 bases from V and 2 from J, leaving 14 bases between them. The CDR3 is 16 residues long. Germline values: CDR1 SNHLY, CDR2 FYNNEI. The CDR3 sequence: CASSERSWKITDTQYF. CDR3 in DNA: TGTGCCAGCAGTGAAAGGAGTTGGAAGATCACAGATACGCAGTATTTT.

This chain connects TRBV27 to TRBJ2-2, with TRBD2 matching 8 bases. Unmatched junction bases numbered 17, after V lost 0 bases and J lost 5 bases. Germline CDR1 is MNHEY and CDR2 is SMNVEV (reference sequence). The CDR3 consists of 20 residues. This chain's CDR3 is CASSLSHPQAGLVTTGELFF. Here the CDR3 DNA reads TGTGCCAGCAGTTTATCCCACCCCCAAGCGGGACTAGTAACGACCGGGGAGCTGTTTTTT.

The chain has TRBV30 and TRBJ2-7; no definite D call. The germline V gene encodes CDR1 GTSNPN and CDR2 SVGIG (reference sequence). The CDR3 has 12 residues. V lost 2 bases, J lost 2 bases, and 7 bases lay in between. This chain's CDR3 is CAWSYSTYEQYF. For the CDR3, the DNA is TGTGCCTGGAGTTACAGTACCTACGAGCAGTACTTC.